Here is one T cell receptor (beta chain) with its context. Antigen unknown. Looked up from germline, CDR1 is ENHRY and CDR2 is SYGVKD. The CDR3 is made up of 15 amino acids. Making the TCR beta libraries relied on UMI-labeled 5' RACE. Authors' data handling: Each TCR beta library held between about 2,800 and 20,000 functional CDR3 beta clonotypes. TCRdb reanalyzed the 5' RACE reads, giving one entry per CDR3 protein sequence and no DNA. V and J calls and clone size were set by TCRdb, not the authors. The table lists some 11,000 distinct CDR3 sequences. The data are from a study of human CD8 memory T cell subsets. General study findings and limits: The overlap between stem-like memory and precursor exhausted T cell repertoires was minimal.

Duplicate approximately 150,000-cell vials of sorted CD8+ T cells per subset supplied the RNA. The V call is TRBV10-3, the J call TRBJ2-7; the TCRdb call, TRBD1, lacks DNA for checking. This TCR derives from a human donor in good health. The sequenced sample was CD8+ T cells from PBMCs. The CDR3 loop is CAAGPGQGAGYEQYF.